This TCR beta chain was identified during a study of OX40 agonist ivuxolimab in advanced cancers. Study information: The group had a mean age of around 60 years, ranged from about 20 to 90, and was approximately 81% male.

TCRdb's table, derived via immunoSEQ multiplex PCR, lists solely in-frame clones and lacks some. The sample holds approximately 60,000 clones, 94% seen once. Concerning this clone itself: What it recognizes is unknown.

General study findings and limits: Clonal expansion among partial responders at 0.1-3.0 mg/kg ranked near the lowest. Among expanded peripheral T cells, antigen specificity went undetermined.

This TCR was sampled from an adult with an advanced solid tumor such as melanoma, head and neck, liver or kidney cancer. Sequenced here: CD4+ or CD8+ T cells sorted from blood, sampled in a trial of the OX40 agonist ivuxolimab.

DNA for the CDR3: TGTGCCAGCAGGGGACTAGCGCTAGAGACCCAGTACTTC. Amino acids: CASRGLALETQYF. The chain has TRBV7-9 and TRBJ2-5, with 10 nucleotides matching TRBD2. Germline V gives CDR1 SEHNR, CDR2 FQNEAQ (reference sequence). CDR3 length: 13 amino acids. The ends lost 6 bases at V and 4 bases at J; junction bases unmatched: 2. Complete variable domain (other parts from reference TRBV7-9 and TRBJ2-5): DTGVSQNPRHKITKRGQNVTFRCDPISEHNRLYWYRQTLGQGPEFLTYFQNEAQLEKSRLLSDRFSAERPKGSFSTLEIQRTEQGDSAMYLCASRGLALETQYFGPGTRLLVL.